The rows below give T cell receptor beta chains drawn from one sample of a study of blood T cells in healthy people across ages. Each CDR3 protein gets one entry after TCRdb re-called the 5' RACE reads with MiXCR. The sample shows fewer than 950,000 distinct CDR3 sequences, around 34% of them seen only once. What was sequenced was blood. These receptors came from a man aged 18 to 35 in good health. Both conserved end residues are trimmed from each CDR3. The D gene is left open where the match is weak.

d_call	j_call	v_call	cdr3_aa
-	TRBJ1-2	TRBV6-1	ASSYTGGNYGYT
-	TRBJ2-5	TRBV3-1	ASSRGPSSNEQY
-	TRBJ2-1	TRBV5-1	ASFRGADNEQF
-	TRBJ2-1	TRBV5-1	ASSPAMEAGSYNEQF
TRBD1	TRBJ2-3	TRBV4-3	ASSPGTGWDTQY
-	TRBJ2-3	TRBV18	ASSPGATTDTQY
-	TRBJ1-1	TRBV7-2	ASSLEGWWTEAF
-	TRBJ2-7	TRBV7-9	ASSSDHYEQY
-	TRBJ2-1	TRBV5-1	ASSLVSIRNNEQF
-	TRBJ2-3	TRBV7-9	ASSLAGTLKTDTQY
-	TRBJ2-1	TRBV4-3	ASSPRGATNEQF
TRBD1	TRBJ2-5	TRBV6-5	ASSYSGGLDEQY
-	TRBJ1-1	TRBV7-9	ASSLKGWNTEAF
-	TRBJ1-2	TRBV6-5	ASSSLSPSGTNYGYT
-	TRBJ2-1	TRBV6-2/TRBV6-3	ASSYSVGGAHNEQF
-	TRBJ2-7	TRBV20-1	SASLQTNEQY
-	TRBJ2-3	TRBV24-1	ATSDWAGTDTQY
-	TRBJ2-7	TRBV20-1	SASQSQCGQY
-	TRBJ1-1	TRBV7-9	ASSLVVGEAF
TRBD1	TRBJ1-1	TRBV4-1	ASSLGTAQTNTEAF
-	TRBJ2-1	TRBV2	ASTGGSYNEQF
-	TRBJ2-5	TRBV7-3	ASSIVGAETQY
-	TRBJ1-1	TRBV4-3	ASSQDRGWATEAF
TRBD2	TRBJ2-1	TRBV10-3	AISDSAGGCNEQF
-	TRBJ1-1	TRBV7-2	ASSSIHNTEAF
-	TRBJ1-2	TRBV5-5	ASSLHNRGVSNYGYT
-	TRBJ1-6	TRBV20-1	SARDQMLEGSSYNSPLH
-	TRBJ1-2	TRBV20-1	SALRTYGYT
-	TRBJ2-6	TRBV4-3	ASSQDWPSSGANVPT
-	TRBJ2-1	TRBV12-3/TRBV12-4	ASSFLGSSYNEQF
TRBD2	TRBJ2-1	TRBV5-6	ASSPKISGGRYEQF
-	TRBJ1-1	TRBV27	ASRERLNTEAF
TRBD2	TRBJ2-3	TRBV28	ASDPGSGGSTDTQY